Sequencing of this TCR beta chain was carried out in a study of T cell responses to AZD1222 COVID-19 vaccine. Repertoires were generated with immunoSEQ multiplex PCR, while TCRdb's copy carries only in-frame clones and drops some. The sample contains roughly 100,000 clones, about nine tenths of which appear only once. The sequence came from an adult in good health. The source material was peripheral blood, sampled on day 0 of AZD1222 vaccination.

The CDR3 here is CASSYRGNNEKLFF. The CDR3 nucleotides read TGTGCCAGCAGTTATAGGGGAAATAATGAAAAACTGTTTTTT. The genes are TRBV6-6 and TRBJ1-4; D is possibly TRBD1 (5 bases). Trimming cost V 3 bases and J 4 bases, with 9 bases left between them. The CDR3 loop spans 14 amino acids. Looked up from germline, CDR1 is MNHNY and CDR2 is SVGAGI (reference sequence).